A single sample gave rise to the 2 T cell receptor beta chains below, sequenced in a study of T cell responses to AZD1222 COVID-19 vaccine (dated by TCRdb to the early 2020s). Preparation of the library involved the immunoSEQ multiplex PCR assay. Sourced from immuneACCESS, this table was stored by TCRdb with only in-frame sequences that have V and J called. A share of the clones is absent; for the studies checked, an unresolved V gene accounts for under half, and the remainder has no known explanation. This sample gives over 50,000 clones in total; 84% of them show up just once. Roughly 6.6% of the sample rests with the top ten. Explained via the paper, the time point label denotes: baseline before first vaccination. The starting material was peripheral blood, obtained on day 0 of AZD1222 vaccination. The receptors here all came from an adult in good health.

J is TRBJ2-7 and V is TRBV15; tentatively, D is TRBD2 (6 bases). This CDR3 contains 13 residues. The V end was cut by 1 base, the J end by 5 bases, with 9 bases between. CDR1 is LNHNV, CDR2 YYDKDF, per germline (reference sequence). CDR3 loop: CATSRAGEDEQYF. As DNA, the CDR3 is TGTGCCACCAGCAGAGCGGGGGAAGACGAGCAGTACTTC. The full variable domain, its missing parts supplied by reference TRBV15 and TRBJ2-7, is DAMVIQNPRYQVTQFGKPVTLSCSQTLNHNVMYWYQQKSSQAPKLLFHYYDKDFNNEADTPDNFQSRRPNTSFCFLDIRSPGLGDTAMYLCATSRAGEDEQYFGPGTRLTVT.

This clone appeared once. The chain links TRBV28 to TRBJ1-6; weak D call: TRBD1 (6 bases). This CDR3 has 15 amino acids. Trimming took 6 bases from V and 4 from J, leaving 13 bases between them. CDR1 and CDR2 (germline): MDHEN, SYDVKM. The CDR3 reads CASRTRGGYNSPLHF. CDR3 DNA: TGTGCCAGCAGAACCCGAGGGGGTTATAATTCACCCCTCCACTTT.